Listed below are T cell receptor beta chains from one sample, sequenced in a study of T-cell reconstitution after alpha-beta-depleted transplantation in children. In TCRdb, the PCR reads were re-called with MiXCR into one record per CDR3 protein. The sample has some 350,000 distinct CDR3 sequences; 10% are singletons. The specimen comprised PBMCs from the stem cell graft donor, sampled from the stem cell graft. These receptors were collected from a human donor who donated a stem cell graft to a child with acute lymphoblastic leukemia. Both conserved end residues are part of each CDR3. D genes are given only for firm matches. A row's size may be missing; if present it is once, few, many or a size class.

few,TRBD2,TRBV5-1,TRBJ2-7,16,TGCGCCAGCAGCTTACGGACTAGCGGGCCGGGGAACGAGCAGTACTTC,CASSLRTSGPGNEQYF
many,NA,TRBV27,TRBJ2-1,13,TGTGCCAGCAGTTTATTCCCGTACAATGAGCAGTTCTTC,CASSLFPYNEQFF
few,NA,TRBV7-2,TRBJ2-7,13,TGTGCCAGCAGCTTATTTCGGGTAGTCGAGCAGTACTTC,CASSLFRVVEQYF
few,TRBD2,TRBV3-1,TRBJ2-3,16,TGTGCCAGCAGCCTCCATGGGACTAGCCCAACAGATACGCAGTATTTT,CASSLHGTSPTDTQYF
many,NA,TRBV3-1,TRBJ2-2,14,TGTGCCAGCAGCCGGGACTCGCACCCCGGGGAGCTGTTTTTT,CASSRDSHPGELFF
NA,TRBD2,TRBV9,TRBJ2-1,14,TGTGCCAGCAGCCCGAGGACTAGCGGGGGTGAGCAGTTCTTC,CASSPRTSGGEQFF
few,NA,TRBV5-1,TRBJ2-5,13,TGCGCCAGCAGCTCGATCCCCCAAGAGACCCAGTACTTC,CASSSIPQETQYF
few,TRBD2,TRBV4-2,TRBJ2-1,18,TGTGCCAGCAGCCAAGAAGGGGGGGCGGGAGGAGCGTACAATGAGCAGTTCTTC,CASSQEGGAGGAYNEQFF
few,TRBD1,TRBV6-2/TRBV6-3,TRBJ1-2,14,TGTGCCAGCAGCCGCGGGACAGGGAAAAATGGCTACACCTTC,CASSRGTGKNGYTF
few,NA,TRBV7-2,TRBJ2-7,14,TGTGCCAGCAGCTTCTTACTACAGGGTTACGAGCAGTACTTC,CASSFLLQGYEQYF
few,NA,TRBV7-6,TRBJ2-7,16,TGTGCCAGCAGCTTAGGTGGGGGTCGTCAATCCTACGAGCAGTACTTC,CASSLGGGRQSYEQYF